The source of this TCR beta chain is a study of blood T cell repertoires in COVID-19. Across the study: T cells, B-cell-depleted T cells, or PBMCs supplied cDNA or gDNA.

Only in-frame clones appear in the TCRdb table, and some are missing; sequencing was by immunoSEQ multiplex PCR. The sample has 25,000 to 35,000 clones, over 75% seen once; the top ten hold 20% to 30%. V dropped 5 bases and J dropped 8; count of bases not matched to a gene: 15. The CDR3 extends over 16 amino acids. Germline V gene data show CDR1 as MDHEN and CDR2 as SYDVKM. Material for sequencing was peripheral blood. The chain joins TRBV28 to TRBJ2-1; 7 positions agree with TRBD1. This sequence originates from a human donor in a cohort sampled during active COVID-19. CDR3 loop: CASSPLGQHFGHEQFF. The CDR3 DNA sequence: TGTGCCAGCAGTCCCCTGGGACAGCATTTTGGCCATGAGCAGTTCTTC.